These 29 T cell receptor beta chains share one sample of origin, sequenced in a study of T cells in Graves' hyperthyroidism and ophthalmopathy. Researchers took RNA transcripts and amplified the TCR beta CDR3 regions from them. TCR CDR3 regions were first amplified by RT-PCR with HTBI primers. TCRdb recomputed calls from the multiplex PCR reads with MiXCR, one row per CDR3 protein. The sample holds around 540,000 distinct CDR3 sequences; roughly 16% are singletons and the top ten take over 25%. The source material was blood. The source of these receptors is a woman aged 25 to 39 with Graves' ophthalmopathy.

The CDR3 loop reads CAYMGGTYEKLFF. In nucleotides, the CDR3 is TGTGCCTACATGGGGGGTACTTATGAAAAACTGTTTTTT. The chain links TRBV30 to TRBJ1-4; a weak D match, TRBD1 (5 bases). Germline V gene lookup returns CDR1 GTSNPN and CDR2 SVGIG (reference sequence). The CDR3 is 13 amino acids. The V gene lost 7 bases and the J gene lost 6 bases, with 15 bases spanning the gap. The full variable domain, completed using reference TRBV30 and TRBJ1-4, is SQTIHQWPATLVQPVGSPLSLECTVEGTSNPNLYWYRQAAGRGLQLLFYSVGIGQISSEVPQNLSASRPQDRQFILSSKKLLLSDSGFYLCAYMGGTYEKLFFGSGTQLSVL.

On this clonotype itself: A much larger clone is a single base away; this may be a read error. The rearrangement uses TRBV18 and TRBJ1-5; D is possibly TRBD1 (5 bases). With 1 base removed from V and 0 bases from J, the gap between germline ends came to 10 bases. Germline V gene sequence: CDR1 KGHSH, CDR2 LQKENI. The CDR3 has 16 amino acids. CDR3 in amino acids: CASSPRAGHSNQPQHF. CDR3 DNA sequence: TGTGCCAGCTCACCACGGGCAGGACATAGCAATCAGCCCCAGCATTTT.

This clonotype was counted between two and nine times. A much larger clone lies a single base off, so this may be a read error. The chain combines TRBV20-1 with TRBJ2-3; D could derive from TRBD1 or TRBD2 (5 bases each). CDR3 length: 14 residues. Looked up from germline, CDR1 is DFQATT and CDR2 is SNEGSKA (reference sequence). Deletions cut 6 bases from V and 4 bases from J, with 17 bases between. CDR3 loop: CSAEGPGSADTQYF. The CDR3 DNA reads TGCAGTGCCGAAGGGCCAGGGAGCGCAGATACGCAGTATTTT.

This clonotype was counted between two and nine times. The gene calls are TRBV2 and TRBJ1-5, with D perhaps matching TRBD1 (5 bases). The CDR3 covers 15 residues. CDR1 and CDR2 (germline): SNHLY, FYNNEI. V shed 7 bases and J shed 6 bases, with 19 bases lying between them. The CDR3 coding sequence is TGTGCCAGCATGGGGGACGGGAGTCCTCCTCAGCCCCAGCATTTT. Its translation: CASMGDGSPPQPQHF.

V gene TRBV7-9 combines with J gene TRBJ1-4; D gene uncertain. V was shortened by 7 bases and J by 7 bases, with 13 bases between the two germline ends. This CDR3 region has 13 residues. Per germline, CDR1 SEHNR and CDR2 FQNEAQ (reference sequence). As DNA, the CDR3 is TGTGCCAGCACTCAGGTAGAGGCTGAAAAACTGTTTTTT. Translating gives CASTQVEAEKLFF.

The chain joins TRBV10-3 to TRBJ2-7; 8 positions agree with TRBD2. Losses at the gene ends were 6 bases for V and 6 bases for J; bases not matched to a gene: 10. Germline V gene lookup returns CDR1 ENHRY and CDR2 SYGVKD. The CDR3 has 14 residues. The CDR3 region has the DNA TGTGCCATCAGCTTGGGACTAGACCTCTCCGAGCAGTACTTC. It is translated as CAISLGLDLSEQYF.

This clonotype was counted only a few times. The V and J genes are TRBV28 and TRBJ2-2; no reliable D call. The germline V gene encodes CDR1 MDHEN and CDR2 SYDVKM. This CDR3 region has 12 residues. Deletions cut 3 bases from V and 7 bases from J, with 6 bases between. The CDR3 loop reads CASSFGYGELFF. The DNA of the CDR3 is TGTGCCAGCAGTTTTGGGTACGGGGAGCTGTTTTTT. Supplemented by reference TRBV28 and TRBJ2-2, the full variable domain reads DVKVTQSSRYLVKRTGEKVFLECVQDMDHENMFWYRQDPGLGLRLIYFSYDVKMKEKGDIPEGYSVSREKKERFSLILESASTNQTSMYLCASSFGYGELFFGEGSRLTVL.

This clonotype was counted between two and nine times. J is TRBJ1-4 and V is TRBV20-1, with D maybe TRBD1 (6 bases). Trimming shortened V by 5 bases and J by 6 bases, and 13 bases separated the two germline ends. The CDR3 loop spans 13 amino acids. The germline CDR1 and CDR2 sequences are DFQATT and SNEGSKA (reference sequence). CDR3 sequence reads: CSAGGRADEKLFF. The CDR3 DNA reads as TGCAGTGCTGGGGGCAGGGCAGATGAAAAACTGTTTTTT.

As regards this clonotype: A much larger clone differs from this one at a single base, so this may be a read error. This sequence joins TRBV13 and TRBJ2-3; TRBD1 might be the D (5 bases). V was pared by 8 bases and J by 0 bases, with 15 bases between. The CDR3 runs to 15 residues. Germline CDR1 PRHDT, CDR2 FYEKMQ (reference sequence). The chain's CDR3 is CASGTTTASTDTQYF. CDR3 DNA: TGTGCCAGCGGCACCACGACAGCTAGCACAGATACGCAGTATTTT.

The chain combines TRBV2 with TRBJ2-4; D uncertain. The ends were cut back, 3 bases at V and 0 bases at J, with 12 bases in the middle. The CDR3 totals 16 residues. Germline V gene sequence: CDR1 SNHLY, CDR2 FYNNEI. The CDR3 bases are TGTGCCAGCAGTGATCTGGTTAGTCTAGCCAAAAACATTCAGTACTTC. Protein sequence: CASSDLVSLAKNIQYF.

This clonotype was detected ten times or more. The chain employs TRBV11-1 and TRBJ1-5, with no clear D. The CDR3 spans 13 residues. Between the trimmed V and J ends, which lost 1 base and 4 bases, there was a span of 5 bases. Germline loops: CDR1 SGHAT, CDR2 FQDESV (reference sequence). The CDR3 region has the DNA TGTGCCAGCAGCTTAGTGGGGAATCAGCCCCAGCATTTT. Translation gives CASSLVGNQPQHF.

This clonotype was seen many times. The CDR3 sequence: CASSPRSGTYNEQFF. CDR3 bases: TGTGCCAGCAGCCCCCGTAGCGGGACATACAATGAGCAGTTCTTC. The chain has TRBV5-8 and TRBJ2-1; the match to TRBD2 covers 8 bases. V gave up 4 bases and J gave up 4 bases; unmatched junction bases: 7. Germline-derived CDR1 and CDR2 are SGHTS and YDEGEE. This CDR3 has 15 amino acids.

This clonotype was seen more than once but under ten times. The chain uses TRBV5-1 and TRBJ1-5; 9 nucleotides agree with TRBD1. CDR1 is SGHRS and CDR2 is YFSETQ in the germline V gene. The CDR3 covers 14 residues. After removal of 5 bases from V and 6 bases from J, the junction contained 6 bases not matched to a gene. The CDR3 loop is CASRPGQGAQPQHF. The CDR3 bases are TGCGCCAGCAGGCCGGGACAGGGAGCTCAGCCCCAGCATTTT.

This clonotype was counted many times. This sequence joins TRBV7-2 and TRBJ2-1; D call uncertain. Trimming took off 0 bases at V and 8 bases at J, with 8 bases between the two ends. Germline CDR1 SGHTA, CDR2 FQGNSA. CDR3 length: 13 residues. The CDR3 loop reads CASSLALPDEQFF. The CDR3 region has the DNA TGTGCCAGCAGCTTAGCCCTTCCCGATGAGCAGTTCTTC. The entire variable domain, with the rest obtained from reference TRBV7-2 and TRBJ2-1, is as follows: GAGVSQSPSNKVTEKGKDVELRCDPISGHTALYWYRQSLGQGLEFLIYFQGNSAPDKSGLPSDRFSAERTGGSVSTLTIQRTQQEDSAVYLCASSLALPDEQFFGPGTRLTVL.

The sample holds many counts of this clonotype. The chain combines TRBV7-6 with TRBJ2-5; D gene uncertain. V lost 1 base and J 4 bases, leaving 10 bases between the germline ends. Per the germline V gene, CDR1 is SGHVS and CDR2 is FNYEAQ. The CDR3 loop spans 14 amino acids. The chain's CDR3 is CASSLEELPETQYF. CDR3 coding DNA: TGTGCCAGCAGCTTAGAGGAGTTACCAGAGACCCAGTACTTC.

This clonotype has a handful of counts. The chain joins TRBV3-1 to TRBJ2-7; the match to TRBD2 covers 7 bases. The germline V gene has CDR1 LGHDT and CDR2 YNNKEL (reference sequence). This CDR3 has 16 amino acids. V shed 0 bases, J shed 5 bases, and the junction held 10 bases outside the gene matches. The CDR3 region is CASSQEGAGLPDEQYF. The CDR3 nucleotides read TGTGCCAGCAGCCAAGAAGGAGCGGGGTTGCCCGACGAGCAGTACTTC.

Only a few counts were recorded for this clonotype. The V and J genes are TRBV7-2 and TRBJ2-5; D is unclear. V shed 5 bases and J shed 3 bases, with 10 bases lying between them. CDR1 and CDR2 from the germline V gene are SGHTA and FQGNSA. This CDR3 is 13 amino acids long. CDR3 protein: CASSVMGKETQYF. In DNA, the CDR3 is TGTGCCAGCAGCGTAATGGGGAAAGAGACCCAGTACTTC.

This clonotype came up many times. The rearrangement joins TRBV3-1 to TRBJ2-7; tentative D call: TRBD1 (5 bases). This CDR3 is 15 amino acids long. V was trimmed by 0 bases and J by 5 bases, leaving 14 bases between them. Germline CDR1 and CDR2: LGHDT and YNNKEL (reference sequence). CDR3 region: CASSQDHRSRDEQYF. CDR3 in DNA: TGTGCCAGCAGCCAAGATCACAGGTCCAGAGACGAGCAGTACTTC.

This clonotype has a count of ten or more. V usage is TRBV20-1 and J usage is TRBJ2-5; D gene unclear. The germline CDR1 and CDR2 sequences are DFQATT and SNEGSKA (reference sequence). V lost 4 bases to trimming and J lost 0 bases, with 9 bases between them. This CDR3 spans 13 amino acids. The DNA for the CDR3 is TGCAGTGCTACCTCGCCCAACCAAGAGACCCAGTACTTC. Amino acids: CSATSPNQETQYF.

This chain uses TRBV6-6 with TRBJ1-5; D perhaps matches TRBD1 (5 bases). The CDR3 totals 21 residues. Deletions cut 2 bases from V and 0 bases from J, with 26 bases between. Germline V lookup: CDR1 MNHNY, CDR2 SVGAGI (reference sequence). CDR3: CASSYVAGTGWGRYSNQPQHF. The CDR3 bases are TGTGCCAGCAGTTACGTCGCAGGAACAGGATGGGGGAGATATAGCAATCAGCCCCAGCATTTT.

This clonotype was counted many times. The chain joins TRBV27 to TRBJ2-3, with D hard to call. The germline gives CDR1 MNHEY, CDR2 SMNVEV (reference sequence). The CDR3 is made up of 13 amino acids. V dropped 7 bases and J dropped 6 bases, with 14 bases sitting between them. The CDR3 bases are TGTGCCAGCAAATCCCTCAGTTTCGATACGCAGTATTTT. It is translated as CASKSLSFDTQYF.

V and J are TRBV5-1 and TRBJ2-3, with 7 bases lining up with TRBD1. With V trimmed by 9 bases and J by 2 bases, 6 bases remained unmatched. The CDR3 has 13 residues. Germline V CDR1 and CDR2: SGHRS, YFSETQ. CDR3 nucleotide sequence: TGCGCCACACGGGACAGTCCCACAGATACGCAGTATTTT. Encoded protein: CATRDSPTDTQYF.

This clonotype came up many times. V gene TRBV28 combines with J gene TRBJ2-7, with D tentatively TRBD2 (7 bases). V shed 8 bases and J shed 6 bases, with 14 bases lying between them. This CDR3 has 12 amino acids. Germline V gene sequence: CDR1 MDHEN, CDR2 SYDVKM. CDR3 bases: TGTGCCAGCGGGGGGGCAGGGCCCGAGCAGTACTTC. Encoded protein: CASGGAGPEQYF.

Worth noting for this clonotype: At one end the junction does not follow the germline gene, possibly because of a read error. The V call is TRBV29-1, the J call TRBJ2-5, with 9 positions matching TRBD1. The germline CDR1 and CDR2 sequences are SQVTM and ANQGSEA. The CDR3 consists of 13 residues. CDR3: CSVLDRGQGTQYF. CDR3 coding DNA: TGCAGCGTCCTGGACAGGGGCCAAGGGACCCAGTACTTC.

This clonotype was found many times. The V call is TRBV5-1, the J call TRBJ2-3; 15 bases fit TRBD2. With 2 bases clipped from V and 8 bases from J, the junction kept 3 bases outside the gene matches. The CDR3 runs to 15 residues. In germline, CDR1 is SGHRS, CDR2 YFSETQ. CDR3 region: CASSFLGLAGGTQYF. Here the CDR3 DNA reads TGCGCCAGCAGCTTCCTGGGACTAGCGGGAGGTACGCAGTATTTT.

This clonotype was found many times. The CDR3 loop reads CAISETDDQETQYF. The CDR3 region has the DNA TGTGCCATCAGTGAGACCGACGATCAAGAGACCCAGTACTTC. This chain connects TRBV10-3 to TRBJ2-5, with D uncertain. The CDR3 consists of 14 residues. Per germline, CDR1 ENHRY and CDR2 SYGVKD. Trimming took off 2 bases at V and 2 bases at J, with 9 bases between the two ends.

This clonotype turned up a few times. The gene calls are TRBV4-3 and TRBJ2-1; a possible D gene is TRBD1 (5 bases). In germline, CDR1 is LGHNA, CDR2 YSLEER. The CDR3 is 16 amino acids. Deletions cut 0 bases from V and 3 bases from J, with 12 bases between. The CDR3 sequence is CASSQDAQGDYNEQFF. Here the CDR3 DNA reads TGCGCCAGCAGCCAAGATGCCCAGGGTGACTACAATGAGCAGTTCTTC.

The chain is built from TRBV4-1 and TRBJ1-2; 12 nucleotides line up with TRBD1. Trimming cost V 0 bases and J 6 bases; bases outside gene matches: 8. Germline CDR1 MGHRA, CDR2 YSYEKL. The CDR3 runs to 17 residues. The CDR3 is CASSQDRRGQGADGYTF. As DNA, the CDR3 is TGCGCCAGCAGCCAAGATAGGCGGGGACAGGGGGCGGATGGCTACACCTTC.

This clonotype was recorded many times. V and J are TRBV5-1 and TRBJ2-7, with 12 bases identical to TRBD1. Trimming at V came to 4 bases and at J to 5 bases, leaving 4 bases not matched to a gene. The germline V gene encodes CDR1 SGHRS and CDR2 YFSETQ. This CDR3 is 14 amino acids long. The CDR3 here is CASSPGQGADEQYF. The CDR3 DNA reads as TGCGCCAGCAGCCCGGGACAGGGGGCGGACGAGCAGTACTTC.